This TCR beta chain is drawn from a study of radiotherapy plus CTLA-4 blockade in lung cancer. Profiled with immunoSEQ multiplex PCR; TCRdb holds only in-frame clones, not every one. The table shows tens of thousands of clones, with about three quarters occurring only once. CTLA-4 blockade with ipilimumab, together with focal radiation, was given to patients with chemo-refractory metastatic non-small-cell lung cancer. Germline V CDR1 and CDR2: MNHEY, SVGAGI. There are 15 residues in the CDR3. V was trimmed by 6 bases and J by 0 bases, leaving 9 bases between them. The rearrangement links TRBV6-5 to TRBJ2-6; no firm D call. The sample in question was peripheral blood, obtained from a patient treated with radiotherapy plus ipilimumab. This TCR came from a human donor with non-small cell lung cancer that progressed on radiotherapy plus ipilimumab. For the CDR3, the DNA is TGTGCCAGCAGCTTTGACGGCTCTGGGGCCAACGTCCTGACTTTC. Amino acids: CASSFDGSGANVLTF.